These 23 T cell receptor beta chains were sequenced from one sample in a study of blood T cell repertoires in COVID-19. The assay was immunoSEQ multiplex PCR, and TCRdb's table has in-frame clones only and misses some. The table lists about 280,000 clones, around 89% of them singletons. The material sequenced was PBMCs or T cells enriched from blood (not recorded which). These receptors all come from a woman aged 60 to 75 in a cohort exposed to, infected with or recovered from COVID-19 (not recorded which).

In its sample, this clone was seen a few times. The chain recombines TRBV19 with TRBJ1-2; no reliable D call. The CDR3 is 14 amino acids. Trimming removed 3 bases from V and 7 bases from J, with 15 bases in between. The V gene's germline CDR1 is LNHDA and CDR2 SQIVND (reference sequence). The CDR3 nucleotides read TGTGCCAGTAGTATCCGCTTAAGGAGCGGTGGCTACACCTTC. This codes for CASSIRLRSGGYTF.

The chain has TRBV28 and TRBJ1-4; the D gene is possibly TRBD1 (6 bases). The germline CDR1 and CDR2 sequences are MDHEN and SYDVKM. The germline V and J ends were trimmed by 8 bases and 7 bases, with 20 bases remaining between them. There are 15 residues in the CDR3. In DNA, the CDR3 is TGTGCCAGCGCCCCCCATTCCGGGACAAGTGAAAAACTGTTTTTT. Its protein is CASAPHSGTSEKLFF.

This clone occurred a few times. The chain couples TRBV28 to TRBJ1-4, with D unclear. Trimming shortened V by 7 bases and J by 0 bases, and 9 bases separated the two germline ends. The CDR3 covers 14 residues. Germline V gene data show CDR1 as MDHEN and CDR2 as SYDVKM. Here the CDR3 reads CASKAFTTNEKLFF. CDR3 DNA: TGTGCCAGCAAAGCGTTCACAACTAATGAAAAACTGTTTTTT. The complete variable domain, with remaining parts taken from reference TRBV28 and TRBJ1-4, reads DVKVTQSSRYLVKRTGEKVFLECVQDMDHENMFWYRQDPGLGLRLIYFSYDVKMKEKGDIPEGYSVSREKKERFSLILESASTNQTSMYLCASKAFTTNEKLFFGSGTQLSVL.

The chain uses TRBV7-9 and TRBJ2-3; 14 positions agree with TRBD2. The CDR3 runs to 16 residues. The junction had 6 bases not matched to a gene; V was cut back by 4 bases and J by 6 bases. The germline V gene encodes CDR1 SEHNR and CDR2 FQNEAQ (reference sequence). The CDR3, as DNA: TGTGCCAGCAGCTCGGGACTAGCGGGAGCAGGGGATACGCAGTATTTT. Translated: CASSSGLAGAGDTQYF.

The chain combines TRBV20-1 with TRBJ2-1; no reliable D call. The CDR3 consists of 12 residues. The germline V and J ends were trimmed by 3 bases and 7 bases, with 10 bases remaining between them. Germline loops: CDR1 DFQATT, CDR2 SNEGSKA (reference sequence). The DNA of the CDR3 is TGCAGTGCTAGTCCTTTCACAAATGAGCAGTTCTTC. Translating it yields CSASPFTNEQFF.

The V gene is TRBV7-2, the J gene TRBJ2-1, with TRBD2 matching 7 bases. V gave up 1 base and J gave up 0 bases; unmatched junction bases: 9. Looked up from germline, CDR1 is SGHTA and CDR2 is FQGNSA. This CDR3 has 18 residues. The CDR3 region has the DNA TGTGCCAGCAGCTTAGTTGGGACTATAGTCGGCTCCTACAATGAGCAGTTCTTC. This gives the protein CASSLVGTIVGSYNEQFF.

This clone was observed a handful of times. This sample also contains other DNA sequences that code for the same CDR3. The chain's CDR3 is CASSEGQGGGYTF. CDR3 bases: TGTGCCAGCAGTGAAGGACAGGGGGGAGGCTACACCTTC. This sequence joins TRBV2 and TRBJ1-2, with TRBD1 matching over 9 bases. The ends lost 1 base at V and 8 bases at J; junction bases unmatched: 2. This CDR3 spans 13 amino acids. Germline values: CDR1 SNHLY, CDR2 FYNNEI.

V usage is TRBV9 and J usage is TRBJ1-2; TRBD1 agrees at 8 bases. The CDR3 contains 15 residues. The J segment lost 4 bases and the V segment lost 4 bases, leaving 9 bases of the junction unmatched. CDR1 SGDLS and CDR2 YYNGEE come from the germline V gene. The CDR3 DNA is TGTGCCAGCAGCTCCTGGACAGGGCTTGGCTATGGCTACACCTTC. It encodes CASSSWTGLGYGYTF.

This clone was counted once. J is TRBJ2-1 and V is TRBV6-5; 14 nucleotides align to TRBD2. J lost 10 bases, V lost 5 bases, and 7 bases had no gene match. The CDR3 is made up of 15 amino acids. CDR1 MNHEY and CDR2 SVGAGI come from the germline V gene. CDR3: CASSLGTSGSGEQFF. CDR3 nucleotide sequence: TGTGCCAGCAGTCTAGGGACTAGCGGGAGCGGCGAGCAGTTCTTC.

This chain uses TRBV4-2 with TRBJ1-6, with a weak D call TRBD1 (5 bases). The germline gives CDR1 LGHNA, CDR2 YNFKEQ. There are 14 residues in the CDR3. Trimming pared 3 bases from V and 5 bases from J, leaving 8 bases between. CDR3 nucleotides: TGTGCCAGCAGCCAGGACACTGATAATTCACCCCTCCACTTT. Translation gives CASSQDTDNSPLHF.

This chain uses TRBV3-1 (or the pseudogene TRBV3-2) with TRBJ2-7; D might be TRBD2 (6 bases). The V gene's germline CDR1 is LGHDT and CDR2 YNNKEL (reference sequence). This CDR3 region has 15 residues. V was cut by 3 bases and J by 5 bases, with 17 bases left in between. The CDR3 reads CASSHSVLAENEQYF. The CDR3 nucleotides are TGTGCCAGCAGCCACTCGGTACTAGCCGAAAACGAGCAGTACTTC.

The CDR3 DNA is TGTGCCAGCAGTAGGACAGACCAAGAGACCCAGTACTTC. Protein: CASSRTDQETQYF. This chain connects TRBV11-2 to TRBJ2-5, with a tentative D call TRBD1 (6 bases). V was cut by 6 bases and J by 0 bases, with 8 bases left in between. Germline CDR1 SGHAT, CDR2 FQNNGV. This CDR3 is 13 amino acids long. Complete variable domain (other parts from reference TRBV11-2 and TRBJ2-5): EAGVAQSPRYKIIEKRQSVAFWCNPISGHATLYWYQQILGQGPKLLIQFQNNGVVDDSQLPKDRFSAERLKGVDSTLKIQPAKLEDSAVYLCASSRTDQETQYFGPGTRLLVL.

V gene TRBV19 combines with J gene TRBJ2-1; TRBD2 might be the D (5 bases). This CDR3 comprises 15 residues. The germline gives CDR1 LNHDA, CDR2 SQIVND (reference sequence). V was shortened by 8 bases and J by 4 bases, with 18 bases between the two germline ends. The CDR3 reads CASGRTFGHYNEQFF. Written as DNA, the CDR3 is TGTGCCAGTGGACGGACTTTCGGTCATTACAATGAGCAGTTCTTC.

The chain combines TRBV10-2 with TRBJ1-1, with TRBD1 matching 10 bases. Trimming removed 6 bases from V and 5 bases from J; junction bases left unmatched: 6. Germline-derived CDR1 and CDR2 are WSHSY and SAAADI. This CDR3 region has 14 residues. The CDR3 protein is CASRGGTGATEAFF. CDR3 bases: TGCGCCAGCAGGGGGGGGACAGGGGCGACTGAAGCTTTCTTT.

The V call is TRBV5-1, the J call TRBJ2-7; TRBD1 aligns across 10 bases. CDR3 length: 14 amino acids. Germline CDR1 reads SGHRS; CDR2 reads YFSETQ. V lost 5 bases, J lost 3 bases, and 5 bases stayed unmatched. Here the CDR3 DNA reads TGCGCCAGCAGTGAACGGGACAGGGGCTACGAGCAGTACTTC. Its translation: CASSERDRGYEQYF.

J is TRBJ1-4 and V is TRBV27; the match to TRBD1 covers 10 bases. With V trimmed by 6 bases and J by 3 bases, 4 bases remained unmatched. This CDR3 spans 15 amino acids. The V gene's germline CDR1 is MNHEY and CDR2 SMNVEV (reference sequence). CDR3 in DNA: TGTGCCAGCAGACGACAGGGGGCGGCTAATGAAAAACTGTTTTTT. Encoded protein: CASRRQGAANEKLFF.

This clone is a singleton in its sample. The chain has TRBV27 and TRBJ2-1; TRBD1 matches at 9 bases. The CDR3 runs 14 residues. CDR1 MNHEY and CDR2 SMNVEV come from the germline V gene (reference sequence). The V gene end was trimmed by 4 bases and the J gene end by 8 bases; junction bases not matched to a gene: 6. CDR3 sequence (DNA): TGTGCCAGCAGTTGGGGACAGGGTGGCGATGAGCAGTTCTTC. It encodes CASSWGQGGDEQFF.

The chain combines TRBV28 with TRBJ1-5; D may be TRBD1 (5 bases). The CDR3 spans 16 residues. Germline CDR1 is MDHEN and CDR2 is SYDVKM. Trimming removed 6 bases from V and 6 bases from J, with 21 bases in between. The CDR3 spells CASSPAGGSPSQPQHF. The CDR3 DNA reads TGTGCCAGCAGCCCCGCGGGGGGTTCCCCCAGTCAGCCCCAGCATTTT.

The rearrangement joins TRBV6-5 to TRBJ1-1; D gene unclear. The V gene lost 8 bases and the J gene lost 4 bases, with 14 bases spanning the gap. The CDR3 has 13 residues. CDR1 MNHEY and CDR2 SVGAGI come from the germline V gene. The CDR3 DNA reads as TGTGCCAGCCTTGGTGTCCTAGGCACTGAAGCTTTCTTT. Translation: CASLGVLGTEAFF.

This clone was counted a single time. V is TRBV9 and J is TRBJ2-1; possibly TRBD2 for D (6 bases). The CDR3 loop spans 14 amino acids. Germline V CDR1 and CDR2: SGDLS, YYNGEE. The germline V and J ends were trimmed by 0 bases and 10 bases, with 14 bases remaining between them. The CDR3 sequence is CASSVVPGDGEQFF. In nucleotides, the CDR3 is TGTGCCAGCAGCGTAGTTCCGGGGGATGGCGAGCAGTTCTTC.

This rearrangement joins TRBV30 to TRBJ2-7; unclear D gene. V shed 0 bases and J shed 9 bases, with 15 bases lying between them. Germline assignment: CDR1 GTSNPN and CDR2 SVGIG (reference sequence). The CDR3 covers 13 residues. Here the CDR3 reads CAWSVRDILGQYF. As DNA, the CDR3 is TGTGCCTGGAGTGTAAGAGACATCCTCGGGCAGTACTTC.

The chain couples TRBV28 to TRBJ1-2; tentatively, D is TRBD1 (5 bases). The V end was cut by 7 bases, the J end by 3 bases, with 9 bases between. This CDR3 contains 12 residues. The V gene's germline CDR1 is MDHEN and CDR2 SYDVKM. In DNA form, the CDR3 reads TGTGCCAGCAACGGCAGGGACTATGGCTACACCTTC. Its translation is CASNGRDYGYTF.

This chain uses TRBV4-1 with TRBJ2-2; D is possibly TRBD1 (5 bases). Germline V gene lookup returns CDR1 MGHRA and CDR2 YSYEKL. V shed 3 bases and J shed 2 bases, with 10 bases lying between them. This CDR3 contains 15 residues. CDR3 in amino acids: CASSQETANTGELFF. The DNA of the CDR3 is TGCGCCAGCAGCCAGGAGACAGCTAACACCGGGGAGCTGTTTTTT.